This T cell receptor (beta chain) was profiled in a study of cytomegalovirus exposure and HLA in healthy donors. Study-wide findings and caveats: Through in vitro validation, three CMV-associated chains were shown to be specific for CMV antigens.

Nominal health characterized the donors when sampled, though unrecorded immune exposures were likely. CDR3 length: 15 amino acids. Trimming shortened V by 4 bases and J by 4 bases, and 16 bases separated the two germline ends. The germline CDR1 and CDR2 sequences are SNHLY and FYNNEI. In the PCR, 60 Vbeta and 13 Jbeta primers were used. Only in-frame clones appear in the TCRdb table, and some are missing; sequencing was by immunoSEQ multiplex PCR. The data contain some 150,000 clones, around three quarters of them seen just once; the ten biggest clones take up about 3.8%. In regard to this clone: Its antigen is undetermined.

The sequence derives from a man aged 30-40 years in good health and CMV-seropositive. The chain carries TRBV2 and TRBJ1-2, with unresolved D. Sequenced input: PBMCs. This CDR3 is CASSVDSHVSYGYTF. Written as DNA, the CDR3 is TGTGCCAGCAGTGTGGACTCGCACGTTAGCTATGGCTACACCTTC.